The clone carrying this TCR beta chain was observed a handful of times. Its antigen is currently unknown. Distinct nucleotide sequences in the sample also encode this CDR3. The data originate from a study of shared clonotypes between healthy human individuals. Overall study findings and caveats: Rarefaction curves obtained for sorted subsets showed sequencing incomplete despite large depth.

The CDR3 is 11 residues long. Between the trimmed V and J ends, which lost 4 bases and 3 bases, there was a span of 4 bases. Germline V gene sequence: CDR1 MDHEN, CDR2 SYDVKM. TCRdb keeps only in-frame clones here, not all; method: immunoSEQ multiplex PCR. The top ten clones hold roughly 0.42% of a sample with around 1.5 million clones, around 98% of them seen once. V gene TRBV28 combines with J gene TRBJ2-7; D ambiguous. The specimen was naive CD4+ T cells sorted from blood. As for subset: CD45RA+ positively selected. The receptor was isolated from a man aged 25 to 40 in good health. This CDR3 reads CASSSLYEQYF. Here the CDR3 DNA reads TGTGCCAGCAGTTCCCTCTACGAGCAGTACTTC.